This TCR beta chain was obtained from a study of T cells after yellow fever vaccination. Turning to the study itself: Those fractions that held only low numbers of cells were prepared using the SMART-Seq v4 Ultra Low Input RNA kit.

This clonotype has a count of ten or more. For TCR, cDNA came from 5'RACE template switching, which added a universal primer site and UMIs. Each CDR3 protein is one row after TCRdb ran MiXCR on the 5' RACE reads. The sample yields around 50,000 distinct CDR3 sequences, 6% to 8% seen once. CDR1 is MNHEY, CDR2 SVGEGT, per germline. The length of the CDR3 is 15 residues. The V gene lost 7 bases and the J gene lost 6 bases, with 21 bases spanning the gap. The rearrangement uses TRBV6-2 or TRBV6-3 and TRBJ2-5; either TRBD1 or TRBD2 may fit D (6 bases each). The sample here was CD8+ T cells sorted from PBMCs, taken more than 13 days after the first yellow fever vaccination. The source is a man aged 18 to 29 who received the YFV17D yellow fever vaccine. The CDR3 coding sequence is TGTGCCAGCACCGGCCTCCCCGGGGGCATGAAGACCCAGTACTTC. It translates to CASTGLPGGMKTQYF.